This T cell receptor beta chain was identified in a study of patients and donors after allogeneic stem cell transplantation. Each CDR3 protein gets one entry after TCRdb re-called the RT-PCR reads with MiXCR. Here the sample spans 800,000 to 1,000,000 distinct CDR3 sequences, more than 15% being singletons. This CDR3 has 19 amino acids. Per the germline V gene, CDR1 is MNHEY and CDR2 is SVGEGT. The ends were cut back, 2 bases at V and 3 bases at J, with 20 bases in the middle. The source is a human donor who was either an allogeneic HSCT recipient or a stem cell or donor lymphocyte infusion donor (not recorded which). It is not recorded whose cells these are; they may come from a transplant donor. The source material was blood, either unsorted or a sorted T cell fraction (not recorded which). The genes are TRBV6-2 or TRBV6-3 and TRBJ2-6, with D perhaps given as TRBD1 or TRBD2 (5 bases each). The CDR3 DNA is TGTGCCAGCAGTTACCCCCGAGGTCGAGGGACGGTTGGGGCCAACGTCCTGACTTTC. Translating gives CASSYPRGRGTVGANVLTF.